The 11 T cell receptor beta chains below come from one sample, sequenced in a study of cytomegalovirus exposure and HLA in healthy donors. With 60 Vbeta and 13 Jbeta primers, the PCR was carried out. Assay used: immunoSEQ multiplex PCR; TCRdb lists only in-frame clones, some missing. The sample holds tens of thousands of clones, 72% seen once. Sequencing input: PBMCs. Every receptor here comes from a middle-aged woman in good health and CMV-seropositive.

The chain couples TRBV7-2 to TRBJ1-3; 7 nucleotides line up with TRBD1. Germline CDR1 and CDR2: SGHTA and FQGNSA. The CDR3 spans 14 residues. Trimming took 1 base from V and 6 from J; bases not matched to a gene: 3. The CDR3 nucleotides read TGTGCCAGCAGCTTAGGACAGGGAGTAAACACCATATATTTT. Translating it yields CASSLGQGVNTIYF.

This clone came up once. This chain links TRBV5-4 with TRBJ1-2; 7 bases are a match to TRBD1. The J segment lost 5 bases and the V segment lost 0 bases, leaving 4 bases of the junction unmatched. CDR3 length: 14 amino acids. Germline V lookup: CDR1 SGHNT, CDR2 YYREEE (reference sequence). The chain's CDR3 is CASSLEGGVYGYTF. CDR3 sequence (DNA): TGTGCCAGCAGCTTGGAAGGGGGCGTATATGGCTACACCTTC.

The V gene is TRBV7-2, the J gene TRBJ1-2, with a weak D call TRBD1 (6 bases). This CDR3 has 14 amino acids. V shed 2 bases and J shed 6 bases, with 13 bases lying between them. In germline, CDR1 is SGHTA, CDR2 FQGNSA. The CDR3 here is CASSLMKGDDGYTF. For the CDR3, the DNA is TGTGCCAGCAGCTTAATGAAGGGGGATGATGGCTACACCTTC.

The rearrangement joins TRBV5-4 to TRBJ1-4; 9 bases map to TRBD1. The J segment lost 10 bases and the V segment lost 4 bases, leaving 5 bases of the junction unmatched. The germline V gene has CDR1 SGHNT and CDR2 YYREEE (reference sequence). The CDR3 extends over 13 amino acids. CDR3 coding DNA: TGTGCCAGCAGCAGGGACAGGGATGGAAAACTGTTTTTT. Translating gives CASSRDRDGKLFF.

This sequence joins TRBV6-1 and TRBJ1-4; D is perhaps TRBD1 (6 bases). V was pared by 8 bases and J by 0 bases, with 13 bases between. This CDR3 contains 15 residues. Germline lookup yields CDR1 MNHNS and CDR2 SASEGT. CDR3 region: CASQARGTTNEKLFF. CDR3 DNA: TGTGCCAGCCAAGCCAGGGGCACAACTAATGAAAAACTGTTTTTT.

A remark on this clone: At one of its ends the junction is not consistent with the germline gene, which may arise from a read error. CDR3 sequence: CASSLRAGGNNEQFF. The CDR3 DNA sequence: TGTGCTAGCAGCTTACGGGCGGGGGGGAACAATGAGCAGTTCTTC. The chain links TRBV7-7 to TRBJ2-1; TRBD2 matches 9 bases. The CDR3 extends over 15 amino acids. The V gene's germline CDR1 is SSHAT and CDR2 FNYEAQ (reference sequence).

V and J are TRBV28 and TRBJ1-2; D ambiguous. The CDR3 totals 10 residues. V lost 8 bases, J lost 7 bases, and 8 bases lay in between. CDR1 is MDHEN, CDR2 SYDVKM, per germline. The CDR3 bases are TGTGCCAGCGGGGAGGGTGGCTACACCTTC. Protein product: CASGEGGYTF.

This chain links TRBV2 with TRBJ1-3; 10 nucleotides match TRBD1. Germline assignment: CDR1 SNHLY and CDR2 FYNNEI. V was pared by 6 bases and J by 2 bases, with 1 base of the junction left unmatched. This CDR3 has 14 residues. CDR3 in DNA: TGTGCCAGCAGGGGGACAGGGGCTGGAAACACCATATATTTT. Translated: CASRGTGAGNTIYF.

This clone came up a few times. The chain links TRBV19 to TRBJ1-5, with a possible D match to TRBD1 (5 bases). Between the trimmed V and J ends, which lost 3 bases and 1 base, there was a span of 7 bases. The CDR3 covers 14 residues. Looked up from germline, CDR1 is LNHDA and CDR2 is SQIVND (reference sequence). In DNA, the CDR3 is TGTGCCAGTAGTATCGGACAAAGCAATCAGCCCCAGCATTTT. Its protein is CASSIGQSNQPQHF.

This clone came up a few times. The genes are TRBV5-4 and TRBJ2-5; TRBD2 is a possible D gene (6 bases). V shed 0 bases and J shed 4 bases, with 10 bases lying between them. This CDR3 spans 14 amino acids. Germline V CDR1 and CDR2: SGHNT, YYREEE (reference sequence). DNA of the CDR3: TGTGCCAGCAGCTTGGCCATCGGGGGAGAGACCCAGTACTTC. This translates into CASSLAIGGETQYF.

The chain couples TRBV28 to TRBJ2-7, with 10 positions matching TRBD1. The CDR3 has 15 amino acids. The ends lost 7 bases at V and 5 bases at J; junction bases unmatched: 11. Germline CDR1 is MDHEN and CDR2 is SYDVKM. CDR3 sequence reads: CASTSEGTGVHEQYF. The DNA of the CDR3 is TGTGCCAGCACAAGCGAAGGGACAGGGGTCCACGAGCAGTACTTC.